The clone carrying this T cell receptor (beta chain) was seen a handful of times. Its antigen is as yet unknown. The record originates from a study of response to subunit inactivated influenza vaccine. Broader study findings: The authors put forward the suggestion that each seasonal influenza vaccination may bring in only a limited number of new T cells.

MiXCR, run by TCRdb on the RT-PCR reads, gives a single entry per CDR3 protein. Of approximately 520,000 distinct CDR3 sequences listed, 25% are singletons. The CDR3 length is 15 residues. Germline-derived CDR1 and CDR2 are SGHTA and FQGNSA. The J segment lost 5 bases and the V segment lost 3 bases, leaving 5 bases of the junction unmatched. The material sequenced was CD4+ T cells sorted from PBMCs, taken more than 4 days after vaccination. This TCR was recovered from a man aged 50 to 59 who received an inactivated influenza vaccine. This sequence joins TRBV7-2 and TRBJ2-5, with 11 positions matching TRBD2. The CDR3 DNA reads as TGTGCCAGCAGCTTGCGGGTAGCGGGGGGGGAGACCCAGTACTTC. Protein: CASSLRVAGGETQYF.